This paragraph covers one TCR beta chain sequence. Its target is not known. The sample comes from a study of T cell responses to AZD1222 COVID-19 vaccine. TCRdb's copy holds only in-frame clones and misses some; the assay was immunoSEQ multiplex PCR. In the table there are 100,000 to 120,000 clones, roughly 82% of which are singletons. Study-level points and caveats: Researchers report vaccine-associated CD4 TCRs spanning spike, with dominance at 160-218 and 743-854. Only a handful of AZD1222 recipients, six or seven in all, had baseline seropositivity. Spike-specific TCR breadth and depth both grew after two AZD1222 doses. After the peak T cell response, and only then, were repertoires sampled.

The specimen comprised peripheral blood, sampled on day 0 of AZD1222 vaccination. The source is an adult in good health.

CDR3 residues: CASSLTSGSSGANVLTF. The CDR3 DNA is TGTGCCAGCAGCTTGACTAGCGGGAGCTCTGGGGCCAACGTCCTGACTTTC. The chain uses TRBV13 and TRBJ2-6; 12 bases are shared with TRBD2. The CDR3 sequence is 17 residues long. V lost 3 bases to trimming and J lost 0 bases; unmatched junction nucleotides: 0. Germline lookup yields CDR1 PRHDT and CDR2 FYEKMQ (reference sequence).